This TCR beta chain was observed in a study of Tregs in tolerant kidney transplant recipients. Unstimulated regulatory T cells (CD4+CD25+CD127-), CD4+CD25- non-regulatory cells, CD4 and CD8 cells were FACS-sorted from thawed PBMCs. Only in-frame clones appear in the TCRdb table, and some are missing; sequencing was by immunoSEQ multiplex PCR. The sample holds 240,000 or so clones, about 80% seen once. Study-wide results and limits: Activated donor B cell expansion appeared to reveal the most relevant donor-specific TCRbeta repertoire. Biological reproducibility was not directly addressed, but technical replication error appeared minimal.

Trimming took off 8 bases at V and 3 bases at J, with 14 bases between the two ends. The CDR3 is 13 amino acids. Germline V gene lookup returns CDR1 SGHAT and CDR2 FQNNGV. A note on this clone: Its antigen is as yet unknown.

V and J are TRBV11-2 and TRBJ2-7; TRBD2 might be the D (5 bases). The sequenced material came from CD4+ T cells from blood. This receptor was taken from a human donor in good health. CDR3 DNA: TGTGCCAGCCGGGGTGGAGCATTCTACGAGCAGTACTTC. Translated, it gives CASRGGAFYEQYF.